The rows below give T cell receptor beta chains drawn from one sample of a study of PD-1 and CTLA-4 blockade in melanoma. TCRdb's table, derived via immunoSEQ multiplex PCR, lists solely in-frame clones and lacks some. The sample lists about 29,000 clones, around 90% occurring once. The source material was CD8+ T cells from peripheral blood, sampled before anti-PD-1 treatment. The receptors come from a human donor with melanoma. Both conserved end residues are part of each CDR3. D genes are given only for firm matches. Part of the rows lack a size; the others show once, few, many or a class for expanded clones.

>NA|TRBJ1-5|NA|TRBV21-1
CASTTGPRDGNQPQHF
TGTGCCAGTACGACCGGGCCGAGGGATGGCAATCAGCCCCAGCATTTT
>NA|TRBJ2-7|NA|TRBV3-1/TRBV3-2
CASSQEAGASSYEQYF
TGTGCCAGCAGCCAAGAGGCCGGGGCCTCCTCCTACGAGCAGTACTTC
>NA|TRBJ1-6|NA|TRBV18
CASSPSSFGSPLHF
TGTGCCAGCTCACCGAGCAGCTTCGGTTCACCCCTCCACTTT
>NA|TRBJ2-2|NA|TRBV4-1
CASSPVQFELSGELFF
TGCGCCAGCAGCCCCGTACAGTTTGAGCTCTCCGGGGAGCTGTTTTTT
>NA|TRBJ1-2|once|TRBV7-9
CASTLGGGSQGYTF
TGTGCCAGCACCCTTGGCGGGGGGAGTCAAGGCTACACCTTC
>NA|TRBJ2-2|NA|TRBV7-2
CASRLEGNLIRELFF
TGTGCCAGCAGATTGGAGGGGAATTTAATCCGGGAGCTGTTTTTT
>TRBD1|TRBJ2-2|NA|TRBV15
CATSRTQGQNTGELFF
TGTGCCACCAGCAGAACACAGGGGCAAAACACCGGGGAGCTGTTTTTT
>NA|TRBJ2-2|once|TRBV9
CASSVGGLNTGELFF
TGTGCCAGCAGCGTAGGAGGGTTGAACACCGGGGAGCTGTTTTTT
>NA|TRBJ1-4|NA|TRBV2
CASSEAHSSAPTNEKLFF
TGTGCCAGCAGTGAAGCGCATTCCTCGGCCCCAACTAATGAAAAACTGTTTTTT
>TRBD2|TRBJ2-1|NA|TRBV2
CATSRGESFF
TGTGCCACCAGCCGGGGGGAGTCGTTCTTC
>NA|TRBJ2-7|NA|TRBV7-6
CASSPPERSDEQYF
TGTGCCAGCAGCCCACCGGAGAGGTCCGACGAGCAGTACTTC
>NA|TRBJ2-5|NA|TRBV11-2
CASSRAQGETQYF
TGTGCCAGCAGCCGCGCGCAGGGTGAGACCCAGTACTTC
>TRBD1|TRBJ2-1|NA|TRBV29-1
CSAGTGDYNEQFF
TGCAGCGCTGGGACAGGGGATTACAATGAGCAGTTCTTC
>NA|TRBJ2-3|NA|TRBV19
CASSIGTDTQYF
TGTGCCAGTAGTATAGGTACAGATACGCAGTATTTT
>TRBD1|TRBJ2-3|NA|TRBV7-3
CASSWTGATDTQYF
TGTGCCAGCAGTTGGACAGGGGCCACAGATACGCAGTATTTT
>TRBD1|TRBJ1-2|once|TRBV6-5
CASSPQDRGFDGYTF
TGTGCCAGCAGTCCGCAGGACAGGGGGTTCGATGGCTACACCTTC
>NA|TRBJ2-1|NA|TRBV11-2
CASSFSETYNEQFF
TGTGCCAGCAGCTTCTCGGAGACTTACAATGAGCAGTTCTTC
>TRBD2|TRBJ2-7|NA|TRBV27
CASRAPGGEQYF
TGTGCCAGCAGGGCCCCGGGGGGCGAGCAGTACTTC
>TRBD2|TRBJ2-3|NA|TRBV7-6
CASSPGLAGGGTDTQYF
TGTGCCAGCAGTCCGGGACTAGCGGGAGGTGGCACAGATACGCAGTATTTT
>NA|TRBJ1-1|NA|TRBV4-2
CASSQDAGAENTEAFF
TGTGCCAGCAGCCAAGATGCAGGGGCAGAGAACACTGAAGCTTTCTTT
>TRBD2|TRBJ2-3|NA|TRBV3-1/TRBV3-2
CASSQDSGLATDTQYF
TGTGCCAGCAGCCAAGATTCGGGACTAGCCACAGATACGCAGTATTTT
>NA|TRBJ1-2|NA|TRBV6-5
CASGPRLWGYTF
TGTGCCAGTGGACCCAGGTTATGGGGCTACACCTTC
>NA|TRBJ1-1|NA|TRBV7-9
CASSLMGSSRGTEAFF
TGTGCCAGCAGCTTAATGGGAAGTTCCCGGGGCACTGAAGCTTTCTTT
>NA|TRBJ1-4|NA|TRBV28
CASSFVQDGNEKLFF
TGTGCCAGCAGTTTTGTGCAGGATGGGAATGAAAAACTGTTTTTT
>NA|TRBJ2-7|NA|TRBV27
CASSYRQGFEQYF
TGTGCCAGCAGCTACAGACAAGGCTTCGAGCAGTACTTC
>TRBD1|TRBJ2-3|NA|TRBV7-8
CASSPPQGVGTDTQYF
TGTGCCAGCAGCCCACCACAGGGGGTTGGCACAGATACGCAGTATTTT
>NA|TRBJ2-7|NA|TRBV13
CASSRQEAEAHEQYF
TGTGCCAGCAGCCGCCAAGAGGCAGAGGCCCACGAGCAGTACTTC
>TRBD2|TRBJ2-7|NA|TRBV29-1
CSVDSFSGGSSYEQYF
TGCAGCGTTGATTCATTCAGCGGGGGGAGCTCCTACGAGCAGTACTTC
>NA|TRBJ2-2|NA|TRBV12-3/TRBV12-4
CATGVTGELFF
TGTGCCACAGGGGTAACCGGGGAGCTGTTTTTT
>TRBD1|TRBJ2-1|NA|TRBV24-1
CATSDLTGSSYNEQFF
TGTGCCACCAGTGATCTGACAGGGAGCTCCTACAATGAGCAGTTCTTC
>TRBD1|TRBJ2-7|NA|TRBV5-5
CASSADRGPSYEQYF
TGTGCCAGCAGCGCGGACAGGGGGCCATCCTACGAGCAGTACTTC
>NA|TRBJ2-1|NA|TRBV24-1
CATSDLAGNEQFF
TGTGCCACCAGTGATTTGGCGGGAAATGAGCAGTTCTTC
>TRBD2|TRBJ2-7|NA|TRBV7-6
CASSLGGGVSSYEQYF
TGTGCCAGCAGCTTGGGGGGGGGAGTCTCCTCGTACGAGCAGTACTTC
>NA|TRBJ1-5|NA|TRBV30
CAWRQGQSNQPQHF
TGTGCCTGGAGACAGGGACAAAGCAATCAGCCCCAGCATTTT
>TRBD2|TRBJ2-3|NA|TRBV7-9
CASSSLLAGEADTQYF
TGTGCCAGCAGCTCTCTTCTAGCGGGAGAGGCAGATACGCAGTATTTT
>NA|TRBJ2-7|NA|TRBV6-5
CASSYGQGLSGEQYF
TGTGCCAGCAGTTACGGCCAGGGTCTGAGTGGGGAGCAGTACTTC
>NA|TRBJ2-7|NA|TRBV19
CASSYGIFYEQYF
TGTGCCAGTAGCTACGGGATTTTCTACGAGCAGTACTTC
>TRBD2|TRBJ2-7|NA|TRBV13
CASTRGGLGPYEQYF
TGTGCCAGCACCCGGGGGGGACTAGGCCCCTACGAGCAGTACTTC
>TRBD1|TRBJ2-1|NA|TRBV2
CASSEGTGVDEQFF
TGTGCCAGCAGTGAGGGGACAGGGGTGGATGAGCAGTTCTTC
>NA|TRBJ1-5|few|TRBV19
CASRGPNSNQPQHF
TGTGCCAGTAGAGGACCGAATAGCAATCAGCCCCAGCATTTT
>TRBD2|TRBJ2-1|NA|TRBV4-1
CASSQGGGFGTSLNEQFF
TGCGCCAGCAGCCAAGGAGGGGGGTTTGGGACTAGCCTCAATGAGCAGTTCTTC
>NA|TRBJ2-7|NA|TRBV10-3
CAISVAVLGEQYF
TGTGCCATCAGTGTAGCGGTCCTGGGAGAGCAGTACTTC